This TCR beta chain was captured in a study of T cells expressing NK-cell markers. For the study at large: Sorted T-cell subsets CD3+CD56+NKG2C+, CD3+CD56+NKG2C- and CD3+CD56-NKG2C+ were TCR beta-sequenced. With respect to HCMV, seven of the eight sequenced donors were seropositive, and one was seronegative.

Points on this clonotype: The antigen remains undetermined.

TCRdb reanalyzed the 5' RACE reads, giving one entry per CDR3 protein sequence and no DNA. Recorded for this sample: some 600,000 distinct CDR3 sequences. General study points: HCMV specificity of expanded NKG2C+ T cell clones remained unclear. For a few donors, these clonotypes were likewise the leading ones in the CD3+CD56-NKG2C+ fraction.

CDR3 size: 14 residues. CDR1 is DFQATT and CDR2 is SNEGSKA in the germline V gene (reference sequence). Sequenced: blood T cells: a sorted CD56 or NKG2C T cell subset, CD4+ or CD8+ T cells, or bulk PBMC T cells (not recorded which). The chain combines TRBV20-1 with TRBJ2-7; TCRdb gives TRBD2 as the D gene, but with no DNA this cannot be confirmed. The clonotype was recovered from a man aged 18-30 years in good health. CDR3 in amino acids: CSARGTSALYEQYF.